These 21 T cell receptor beta chains share one sample of origin, sequenced in a study of blood T cell repertoires in COVID-19. Clones were read by immunoSEQ multiplex PCR, and TCRdb kept only the in-frame ones, dropping some. The data show some 200,000 clones, with 85% seen just once and about 3% held by the top ten. The material sequenced was peripheral blood. These TCRs come from a man aged 45-60 years who had recovered from COVID-19.

The chain uses TRBV7-2 and TRBJ2-1; 14 bases align to TRBD2. V lost 4 bases and J lost 7; bases outside the gene matches: 15. This CDR3 region has 19 residues. Germline loops: CDR1 SGHTA, CDR2 FQGNSA. The CDR3 loop is CASSSTGLTSGRAENEQFF. In DNA, the CDR3 is TGTGCCAGCAGCTCCACAGGGCTGACTAGCGGGAGGGCCGAAAATGAGCAGTTCTTC.

The chain links TRBV27 to TRBJ1-2, with 9 bases lining up with TRBD1. CDR1 and CDR2 from the germline V gene are MNHEY and SMNVEV (reference sequence). The CDR3 is made up of 15 amino acids. With V trimmed by 4 bases and J by 7 bases, 10 bases remained unmatched. The DNA of the CDR3 is TGTGCCAGCAGTTCTATCGGGACAGGGAGTGCTGGCTACACCTTC. Amino acids: CASSSIGTGSAGYTF.

The chain has TRBV3-1 (or the pseudogene TRBV3-2) and TRBJ2-3, with 10 bases that match TRBD2. Germline V gene sequence: CDR1 LGHDT, CDR2 YNNKEL (reference sequence). This CDR3 has 19 residues. With 4 bases clipped from V and 0 bases from J, the junction kept 13 bases outside the gene matches. CDR3: CASSRPRIAGGPSTDTQYF. CDR3 DNA sequence: TGTGCCAGCAGCCGCCCTAGAATAGCGGGAGGCCCTAGCACAGATACGCAGTATTTT.

This clone has at least ten counts. This chain links TRBV6-2 or TRBV6-3 with TRBJ1-1; tentative D call: TRBD1 (5 bases). The CDR3 covers 14 residues. Germline V lookup: CDR1 MNHEY, CDR2 SVGEGT. Trimming took 4 bases from V and 5 from J, leaving 14 bases between them. The CDR3 region has the DNA TGTGCCAGCAGTTCACAGGTATCGGGTACTGAAGCTTTCTTT. Translating gives CASSSQVSGTEAFF.

The rearrangement links TRBV4-1 to TRBJ1-5, with 8 bases matching TRBD1. The CDR3 has 15 amino acids. The V segment lost 3 bases and the J segment 3 bases; nucleotides outside the gene matches: 4. Germline V lookup: CDR1 MGHRA, CDR2 YSYEKL. The CDR3 loop reads CASSQTGDYNQPQHF. CDR3 bases: TGCGCCAGCAGCCAGACAGGGGATTACAATCAGCCCCAGCATTTT.

In this sample, this clone turned up a few times. This chain links TRBV2 with TRBJ2-5, with no clear D. CDR3 size: 11 residues. V lost 5 bases and J 2 bases, leaving 3 bases between the germline ends. Germline lookup yields CDR1 SNHLY and CDR2 FYNNEI. The chain's CDR3 is CASSLQETQYF. In nucleotides, the CDR3 is TGTGCCAGCAGTTTACAAGAGACCCAGTACTTC. The full variable domain, rest sourced from reference TRBV2 and TRBJ2-5, is EPEVTQTPSHQVTQMGQEVILRCVPISNHLYFYWYRQILGQKVEFLVSFYNNEISEKSEIFDDQFSVERPDGSNFTLKIRSTKLEDSAMYFCASSLQETQYFGPGTRLLVL.

In its sample, this clone was seen a few times. V is TRBV5-8 and J is TRBJ1-6; D remains ambiguous. V was shortened by 3 bases and J by 7 bases, with 11 bases between the two germline ends. This CDR3 spans 14 amino acids. The V gene's germline CDR1 is SGHTS and CDR2 YDEGEE. The CDR3 loop reads CASSSSPRNSPLHF. DNA of the CDR3: TGTGCCAGCAGCTCGTCCCCACGGAATTCACCCCTCCACTTT. Full variable domain (missing parts from reference TRBV5-8 and TRBJ1-6): EAGVTQSPTHLIKTRGQQATLRCSPISGHTSVYWYQQALGLGLQFLLWYDEGEERNRGNFPPRFSGRQFPNYSSELNVNALELEDSALYLCASSSSPRNSPLHFGNGTRLTVT.

The table lists this clone with a few counts. The J gene is TRBJ2-1, the V gene TRBV6-4; 10 nucleotides line up with TRBD2. The CDR3 sequence is 16 residues long. Germline V lookup: CDR1 MRHNA, CDR2 SNTAGT. Germline trimming cut 7 bases from V and 7 bases from J; bases unmatched to any gene: 13. In DNA form, the CDR3 reads TGTGCCAGCAAACCGTCTAGCGGGAGCCTGGGGAATGAGCAGTTCTTC. Translation: CASKPSSGSLGNEQFF.

This clone was recorded a few times. The chain is built from TRBV5-4 and TRBJ2-7; 9 positions agree with TRBD1. Germline V gene lookup returns CDR1 SGHNT and CDR2 YYREEE (reference sequence). The CDR3 covers 15 residues. V was clipped by 4 bases and J by 2 bases; unmatched bases: 7. CDR3 sequence (DNA): TGTGCCAGCAGCCCCTGGACAGGGGCCCCCTACGAGCAGTACTTC. It is translated as CASSPWTGAPYEQYF.

The chain combines TRBV24-1 with TRBJ2-1, with TRBD2 matching over 11 bases. The CDR3 is 15 residues long. Germline loops: CDR1 KGHDR, CDR2 SFDVKD. V shed 3 bases and J 8 bases; nucleotides not matched to a gene: 5. The CDR3 DNA sequence: TGTGCCACCAGTGATCGCACTAGCGGGAGCCATGAGCAGTTCTTC. Encoded protein: CATSDRTSGSHEQFF.

The chain recombines TRBV19 with TRBJ2-7; 11 bases map to TRBD2. The CDR3 is 15 residues long. The trim removed 9 bases at V and 3 bases at J, leaving 10 bases unmatched. From germline, CDR1 is LNHDA and CDR2 SQIVND (reference sequence). The CDR3 nucleotides are TGTGCCAGCGGGACTAGCGGAGCCGGGGACTACGAGCAGTACTTC. It codes for CASGTSGAGDYEQYF.

The chain links TRBV28 to TRBJ1-1; a possible D gene is TRBD1 (6 bases). V lost 5 bases and J lost 8, with 12 bases in between. CDR1 is MDHEN, CDR2 SYDVKM, per germline. The CDR3 loop spans 12 amino acids. The CDR3 loop reads CASSPRGQEAFF. The CDR3 nucleotides read TGTGCCAGCAGTCCCAGAGGACAGGAAGCTTTCTTT.

In DNA form, the CDR3 reads TGTGCCAGCAGTTACTCGGGAGATGAAAAACTGTTTTTT. It codes for CASSYSGDEKLFF. V is TRBV6-5 and J is TRBJ1-4; D not resolved. V shed 0 bases and J shed 6 bases, with 5 bases lying between them. Germline V gene sequence: CDR1 MNHEY, CDR2 SVGAGI. There are 13 residues in the CDR3.

This clone was detected a few times. The V call is TRBV7-2, the J call TRBJ2-2; perhaps TRBD1 as D (6 bases). The germline V gene has CDR1 SGHTA and CDR2 FQGNSA. This CDR3 spans 15 amino acids. Trimming removed 1 base at V and 4 bases at J, with 10 bases between. The CDR3 loop is CASSLGGQTTGELFF. The CDR3 nucleotides are TGTGCCAGCAGCTTAGGAGGACAGACCACCGGGGAGCTGTTTTTT.

This chain joins TRBV28 and TRBJ2-7; possibly TRBD2 for D (6 bases). The ends were cut back, 3 bases at V and 5 bases at J, with 14 bases in the middle. The CDR3 spans 14 residues. Per the germline V gene, CDR1 is MDHEN and CDR2 is SYDVKM. CDR3 DNA: TGTGCCAGCAGTTTTCTTCGCGGGGAGGACGAGCAGTACTTC. Protein product: CASSFLRGEDEQYF.

The chain uses TRBV9 and TRBJ2-7; TRBD2 matches at 15 bases. The J segment lost 4 bases and the V segment lost 0 bases, leaving 2 bases of the junction unmatched. CDR1 is SGDLS and CDR2 is YYNGEE in the germline V gene. There are 16 residues in the CDR3. CDR3 loop: CASSVDGTSGRYEQYF. The CDR3 DNA sequence: TGTGCCAGCAGCGTAGATGGGACTAGCGGGAGGTACGAGCAGTACTTC.

This CDR3 is CASSQPGLAGGDTQYF. The CDR3 nucleotides read TGTGCCAGCAGCCAACCGGGACTAGCGGGTGGAGATACGCAGTATTTT. This chain connects TRBV14 to TRBJ2-3; TRBD2 aligns across 12 bases. V lost 2 bases to trimming and J lost 5 bases; unmatched junction nucleotides: 5. The CDR3 is 16 residues long. Germline lookup yields CDR1 SGHDN and CDR2 FVKESK.

The chain links TRBV27 to TRBJ1-1, with a weak D call TRBD1 (5 bases). The length of the CDR3 is 14 residues. Trimming removed 8 bases at V and 4 bases at J, with 17 bases between. The germline gives CDR1 MNHEY, CDR2 SMNVEV (reference sequence). The CDR3 DNA reads as TGTGCCAGCTGGGTTGCAGGCGGGGGCACTGAAGCTTTCTTT. Translating it yields CASWVAGGGTEAFF.

V usage is TRBV27 and J usage is TRBJ2-7, with a weak D call TRBD1 (6 bases). The CDR3 is 14 amino acids. Trimming took 7 bases from V and 7 from J, leaving 20 bases between them. In germline, CDR1 is MNHEY, CDR2 SMNVEV (reference sequence). CDR3 sequence (DNA): TGTGCCAGCAACCCCTCTGACAGGCCCCGGGAGCAGTACTTC. Its translation: CASNPSDRPREQYF.

V and J are TRBV2 and TRBJ2-2; the match to TRBD1 covers 11 bases. The CDR3 runs 15 residues. Germline CDR1 is SNHLY and CDR2 is FYNNEI. With V trimmed by 5 bases and J by 6 bases, 5 bases remained unmatched. CDR3 nucleotide sequence: TGTGCCAGCAGTTGGGACAGGGGGTTGGCCGGGGAGCTGTTTTTT. Protein: CASSWDRGLAGELFF. Looking up the rest from reference TRBV2 and TRBJ2-2 gives the full variable domain: EPEVTQTPSHQVTQMGQEVILRCVPISNHLYFYWYRQILGQKVEFLVSFYNNEISEKSEIFDDQFSVERPDGSNFTLKIRSTKLEDSAMYFCASSWDRGLAGELFFGEGSRLTVL.

This chain connects TRBV7-9 to TRBJ1-1; D is unclear. The ends were cut back, 0 bases at V and 7 bases at J, with 3 bases in the middle. Germline assignment: CDR1 SEHNR and CDR2 FQNEAQ (reference sequence). CDR3 size: 11 residues. The chain's CDR3 is CASSLAYEAFF. DNA for the CDR3: TGTGCCAGCAGCTTAGCTTATGAAGCTTTCTTT.